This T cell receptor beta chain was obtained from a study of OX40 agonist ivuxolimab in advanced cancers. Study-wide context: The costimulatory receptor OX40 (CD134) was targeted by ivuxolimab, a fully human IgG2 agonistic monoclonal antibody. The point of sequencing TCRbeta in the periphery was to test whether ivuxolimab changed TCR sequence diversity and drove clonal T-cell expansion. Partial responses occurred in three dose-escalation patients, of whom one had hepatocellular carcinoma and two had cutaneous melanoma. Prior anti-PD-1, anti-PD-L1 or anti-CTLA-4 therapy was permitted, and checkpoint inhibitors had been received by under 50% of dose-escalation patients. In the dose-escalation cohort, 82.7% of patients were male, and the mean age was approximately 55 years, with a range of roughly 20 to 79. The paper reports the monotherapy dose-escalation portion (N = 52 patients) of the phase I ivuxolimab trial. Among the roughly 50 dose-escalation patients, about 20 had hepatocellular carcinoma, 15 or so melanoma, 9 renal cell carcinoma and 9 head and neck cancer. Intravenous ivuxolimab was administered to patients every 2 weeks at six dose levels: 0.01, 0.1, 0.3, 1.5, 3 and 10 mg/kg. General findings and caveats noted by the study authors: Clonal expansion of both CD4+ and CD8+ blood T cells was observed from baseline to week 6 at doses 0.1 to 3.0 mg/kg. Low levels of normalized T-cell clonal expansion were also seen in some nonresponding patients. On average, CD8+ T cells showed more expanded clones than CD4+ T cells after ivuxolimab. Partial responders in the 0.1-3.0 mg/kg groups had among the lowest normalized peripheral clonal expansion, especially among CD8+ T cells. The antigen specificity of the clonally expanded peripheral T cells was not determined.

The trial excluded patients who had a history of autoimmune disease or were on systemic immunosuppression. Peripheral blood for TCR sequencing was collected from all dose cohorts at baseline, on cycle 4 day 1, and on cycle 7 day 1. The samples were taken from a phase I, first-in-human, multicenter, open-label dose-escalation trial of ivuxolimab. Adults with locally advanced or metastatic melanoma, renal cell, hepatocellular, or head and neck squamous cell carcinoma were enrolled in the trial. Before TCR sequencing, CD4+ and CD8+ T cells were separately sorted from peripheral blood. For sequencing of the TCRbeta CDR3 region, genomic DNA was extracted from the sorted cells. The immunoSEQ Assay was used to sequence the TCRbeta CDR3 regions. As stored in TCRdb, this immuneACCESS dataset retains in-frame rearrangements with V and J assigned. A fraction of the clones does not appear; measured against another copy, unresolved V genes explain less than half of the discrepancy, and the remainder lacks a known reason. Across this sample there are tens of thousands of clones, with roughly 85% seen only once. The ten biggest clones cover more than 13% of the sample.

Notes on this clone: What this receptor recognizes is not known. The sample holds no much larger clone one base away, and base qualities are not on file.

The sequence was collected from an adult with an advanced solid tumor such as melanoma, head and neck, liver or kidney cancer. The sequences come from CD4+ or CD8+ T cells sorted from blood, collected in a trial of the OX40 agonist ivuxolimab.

The nucleotide sequence is given as TGTGCCAGCAGTTCTCACGGGATTCAAGAGACCCAGTACTTC. It specifies CASSSHGIQETQYF. The chain is assembled from TRBV6-6 and TRBJ2-5, and perhaps TRBD2 as D gene, on 5 matching bases. The germline V gene (reference sequence) supplies CDR1 MNHNY and CDR2 SVGAGI. Between the V and J ends, shortened by 4 bases and 2 bases respectively, the junction contains 11 bases. The cysteine opens and the phenylalanine closes a CDR3 of 14 amino acids. Only CDR3 DNA is held: 42 bases, read in frame from base 1.